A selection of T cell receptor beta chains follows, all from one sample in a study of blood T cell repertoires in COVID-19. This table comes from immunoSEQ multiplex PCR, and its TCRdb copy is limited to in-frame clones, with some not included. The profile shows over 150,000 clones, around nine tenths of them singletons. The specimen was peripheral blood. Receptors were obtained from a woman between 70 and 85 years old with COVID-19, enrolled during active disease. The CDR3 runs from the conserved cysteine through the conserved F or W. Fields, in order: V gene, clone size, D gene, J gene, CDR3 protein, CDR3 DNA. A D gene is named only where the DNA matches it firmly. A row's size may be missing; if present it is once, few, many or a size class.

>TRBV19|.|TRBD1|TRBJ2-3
CASSIVRDRVTDTQYF
TGTGCCAGTAGTATAGTCCGGGACAGGGTCACAGATACGCAGTATTTT
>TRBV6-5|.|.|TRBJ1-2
CASSYGGRGVSGYTF
TGTGCCAGCAGTTACGGCGGCAGGGGTGTATCTGGCTACACCTTC
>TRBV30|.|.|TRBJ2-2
CAWGESTGELFF
TGTGCCTGGGGAGAGAGCACCGGGGAGCTGTTTTTT
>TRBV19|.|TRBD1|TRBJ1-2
CASSPRDRNYGYTF
TGTGCCAGTAGTCCCAGGGACAGAAACTATGGCTACACCTTC
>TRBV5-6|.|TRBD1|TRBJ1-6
CASSVGVGGVRNSPLHF
TGTGCCAGCAGCGTAGGGGTAGGGGGCGTCCGTAATTCACCCCTCCACTTT
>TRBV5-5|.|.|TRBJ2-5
CASSNGVLGGETQYF
TGTGCCAGCAGCAACGGTGTCTTGGGGGGAGAGACCCAGTACTTC
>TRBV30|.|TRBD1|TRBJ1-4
CAWTSGQGVEKLFF
TGTGCCTGGACCTCAGGACAGGGAGTGGAAAAACTGTTTTTT
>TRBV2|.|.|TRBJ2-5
CASSALSGVGAETQYF
TGTGCCAGCAGTGCATTATCAGGGGTAGGGGCAGAGACCCAGTACTTC
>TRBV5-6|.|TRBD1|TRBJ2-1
CASSLGAGGSANEQFF
TGTGCCAGCAGCTTGGGGGCAGGGGGTTCGGCCAATGAGCAGTTCTTC
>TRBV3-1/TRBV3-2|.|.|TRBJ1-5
CASSQRGSNQPQHF
TGTGCCAGCAGCCAAAGGGGTAGCAACCAGCCCCAGCATTTT
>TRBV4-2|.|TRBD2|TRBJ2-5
CASSQESGGGVRLETQYF
TGTGCCAGCAGCCAAGAGTCGGGCGGGGGGGTTCGGTTAGAGACCCAGTACTTC
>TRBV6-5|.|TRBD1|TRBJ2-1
CASSLRDRSYNEQFF
TGTGCCAGCAGTCTCCGGGACAGGTCCTACAATGAGCAGTTCTTC
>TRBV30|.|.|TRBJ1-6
CAWRKVFRNSPLHF
TGTGCCTGGAGGAAAGTGTTCAGGAATTCACCCCTCCACTTT
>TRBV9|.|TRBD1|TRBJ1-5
CASSLGQGSNQPQHF
TGTGCCAGCAGCTTAGGACAGGGTAGCAATCAGCCCCAGCATTTT
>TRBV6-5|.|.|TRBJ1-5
CASSTRRNQPQHF
TGTGCCAGCAGTACGCGGCGCAATCAGCCCCAGCATTTT
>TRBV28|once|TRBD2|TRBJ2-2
CASSSPQLAGINTGELFF
TGTGCCAGCAGTTCCCCCCAACTAGCGGGGATAAACACCGGGGAGCTGTTTTTT
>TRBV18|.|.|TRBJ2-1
CASTSQREQFF
TGTGCCAGCACGAGTCAGAGGGAGCAGTTCTTC
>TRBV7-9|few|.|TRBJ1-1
CASSPGTEAFF
TGTGCCAGCAGCCCAGGCACTGAAGCTTTCTTT
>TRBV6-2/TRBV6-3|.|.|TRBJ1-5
CASSDPTTQPQHF
TGTGCCAGCAGTGACCCGACAACTCAGCCCCAGCATTTT
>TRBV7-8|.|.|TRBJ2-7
CASSSGSIRSTYEQYF
TGTGCCAGCAGCTCGGGGTCCATCAGGAGCACCTACGAGCAGTACTTC
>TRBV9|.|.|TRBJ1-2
CASSVQGFGGYTF
TGTGCCAGCAGCGTACAGGGATTCGGTGGCTACACCTTC
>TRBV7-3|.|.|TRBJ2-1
CASSPLGGPYNEQFF
TGTGCCAGCTCCCCTCTGGGGGGGCCTTACAATGAGCAGTTCTTC
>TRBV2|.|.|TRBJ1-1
CASSEQATNTEAFF
TGTGCCAGCAGTGAACAGGCGACGAACACTGAAGCTTTCTTT
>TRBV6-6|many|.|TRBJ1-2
CASSRQEADYGYTF
TGTGCCAGCAGTCGACAGGAGGCGGACTATGGCTACACCTTC
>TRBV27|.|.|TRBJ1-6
CASSLAQDSPLHF
TGTGCCAGCAGTTTAGCCCAGGATTCACCCCTCCACTTT
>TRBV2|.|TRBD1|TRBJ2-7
CASSSDRGREEQYF
TGTGCCAGCAGTTCGGACAGGGGGCGCGAAGAGCAGTACTTC
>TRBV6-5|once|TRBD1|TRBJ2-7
CASSGTGGIGYEQYF
TGTGCCAGCAGCGGTACAGGGGGTATTGGCTACGAGCAGTACTTC
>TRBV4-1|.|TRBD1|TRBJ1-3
CASSQTPGTGYNTIYF
TGCGCCAGCAGCCAGACCCCCGGGACAGGTTACAACACCATATATTTT
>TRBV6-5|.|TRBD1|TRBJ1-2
CASSSRQGALVGYTF
TGTGCCAGCAGTTCCCGCCAGGGGGCTCTAGTTGGCTACACCTTC
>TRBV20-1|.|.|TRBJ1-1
CSARGGTEAFF
TGCAGTGCTAGGGGGGGGACTGAAGCTTTCTTT
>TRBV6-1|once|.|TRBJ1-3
CASSEARGPGNTIYF
TGTGCCAGCAGTGAAGCGCGGGGGCCTGGAAACACCATATATTTT
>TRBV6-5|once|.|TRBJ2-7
CASRALGLKDYEQYF
TGTGCCAGCAGGGCTCTGGGACTGAAAGACTACGAGCAGTACTTC
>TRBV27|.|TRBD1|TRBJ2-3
CASSSDRATQYF
TGTGCCAGCAGTTCCGACAGGGCTACGCAGTATTTT
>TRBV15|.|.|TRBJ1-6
CATSSRSSYNSPLHF
TGTGCCACCAGCAGCCGGAGCTCCTATAATTCACCCCTCCACTTT
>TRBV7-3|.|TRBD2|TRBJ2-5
CASSPGGVETQYF
TGTGCCAGCAGCCCCGGGGGGGTTGAGACCCAGTACTTC
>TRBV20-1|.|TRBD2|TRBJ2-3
CSATESIGGTDTQYF
TGCAGTGCTACTGAGTCGATCGGGGGGACAGATACGCAGTATTTT
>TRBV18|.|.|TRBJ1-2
CASSRSGGGYGYTF
TGTGCCAGCTCCCGATCGGGGGGCGGCTATGGCTACACCTTC
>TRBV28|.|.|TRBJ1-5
CASSLRGSSNQPQHF
TGTGCCAGCAGTTTAAGGGGGTCTAGCAATCAGCCCCAGCATTTT
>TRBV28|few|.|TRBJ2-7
CASSPPRGGQYF
TGTGCCAGCAGTCCCCCCCGGGGTGGGCAGTACTTC
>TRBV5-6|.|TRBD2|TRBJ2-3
CASTPAPTTSGAPDTQYF
TGTGCCAGCACGCCGGCCCCCACGACTAGCGGGGCCCCAGATACGCAGTATTTT
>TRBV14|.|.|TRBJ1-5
CASSRSGIGQPQHF
TGTGCCAGCAGCCGATCCGGGATTGGGCAGCCCCAGCATTTT
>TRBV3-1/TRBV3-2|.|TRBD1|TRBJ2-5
CASSQLRGTGIETQYF
TGTGCCAGCAGCCAACTCCGGGGGACAGGGATCGAGACCCAGTACTTC
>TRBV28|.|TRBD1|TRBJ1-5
CASRPGDRVKPQHF
TGTGCCAGCAGGCCCGGGGACAGGGTCAAACCCCAGCATTTT
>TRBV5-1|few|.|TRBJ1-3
CASSVDGSGNTIYF
TGCGCCAGCAGCGTCGACGGGAGTGGAAACACCATATATTTT
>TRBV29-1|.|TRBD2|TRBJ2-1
CSAGGLAGTNEQFF
TGCAGCGCCGGGGGTCTAGCGGGGACCAATGAGCAGTTCTTC
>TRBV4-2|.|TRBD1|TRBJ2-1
CASSQVLLGQGPYNEQFF
TGTGCCAGCAGCCAAGTCTTACTAGGACAGGGTCCTTACAATGAGCAGTTCTTC
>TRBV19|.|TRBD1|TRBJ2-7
CASSIRWTGGWDEQYF
TGTGCCAGTAGTATCAGGTGGACAGGGGGATGGGACGAGCAGTACTTC
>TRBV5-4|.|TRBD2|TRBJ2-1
CASSLAGGGGKNEQFF
TGTGCCAGCAGCTTGGCCGGGGGCGGGGGGAAGAATGAGCAGTTCTTC
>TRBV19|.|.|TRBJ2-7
CASSSNRANYEQYF
TGTGCCAGTAGTTCCAACAGAGCAAACTACGAGCAGTACTTC
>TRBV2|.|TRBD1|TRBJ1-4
CASRRGTANEKLFF
TGTGCCAGCAGGAGGGGGACAGCTAATGAAAAACTGTTTTTT
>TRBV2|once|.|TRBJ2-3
CASSALAAVADTQYF
TGTGCCAGCAGTGCTCTAGCAGCTGTCGCTGATACGCAGTATTTT
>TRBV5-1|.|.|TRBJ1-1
CASSSMAKTTEAFF
TGCGCCAGCAGCTCGATGGCCAAGACAACTGAAGCTTTCTTT